The 14 T cell receptor beta chains reported below all come from one sample, sequenced in a study of technical replicates of blood from several donors. Profiled with immunoSEQ multiplex PCR; TCRdb holds only in-frame clones, not every one. Of tens of thousands of clones detected, about 94% appear once; the ten largest clones hold 0.36%. Input material: T cells isolated from PBMCs. The receptors derive from a human donor in good health.

The V and J genes are TRBV6-6 and TRBJ1-2, with D tentatively TRBD1 (5 bases). There are 13 residues in the CDR3. The germline CDR1 and CDR2 sequences are MNHNY and SVGAGI (reference sequence). V lost 3 bases to trimming and J lost 12 bases, with 17 bases between them. Written as DNA, the CDR3 is TGTGCCAGCAGTTATTATGAGCCGGCAGGGAACACCTTC. Residues: CASSYYEPAGNTF.

The J gene is TRBJ1-3, the V gene TRBV12-2; TRBD1 is the table's D call and was not checked against the DNA. TRBV12-2 is reported as a pseudogene. This CDR3 is 16 amino acids long. CDR3 DNA: TGTGCAAGTCGCTTAGTGACAGGGCTATCTGGAAACACCATATATTTT. Translated, it gives CASRLVTGLSGNTIYF.

The chain recombines TRBV6-1 with TRBJ1-1, with 7 bases aligning to TRBD1. The CDR3 has 16 residues. CDR1 and CDR2 from the germline V gene are MNHNS and SASEGT. J gave up 1 base and V 0 bases, and 5 bases lay outside the gene matches. The CDR3 sequence is CASSEAAGQPNTEAFF. The CDR3 nucleotides are TGTGCCAGCAGTGAAGCCGCGGGACAGCCGAACACTGAAGCTTTCTTT.

The chain links TRBV7-6 to TRBJ2-7; TRBD1 aligns across 8 bases. The germline gives CDR1 SGHVS, CDR2 FNYEAQ. The CDR3 is made up of 15 amino acids. V trimming: 5 bases; J trimming: 3 bases; junction bases outside the gene matches: 9. This chain's CDR3 is CASSPTTGVSYEQYF. In DNA form, the CDR3 reads TGTGCCAGCAGCCCCACGACAGGGGTGAGCTACGAGCAGTACTTC.

Only one count was recorded for this clone. The V and J genes are TRBV6-1 and TRBJ2-2; D may be TRBD1 (6 bases). V was cut by 2 bases and J by 7 bases, with 17 bases left in between. This CDR3 is 16 amino acids long. Germline CDR1 reads MNHNS; CDR2 reads SASEGT. The chain's CDR3 is CASSENYGTIYGELFF. The CDR3 DNA reads as TGTGCCAGCAGTGAAAACTATGGGACAATCTACGGGGAGCTGTTTTTT.

In this sample, this clone turned up once. J is TRBJ2-3 and V is TRBV7-2; TRBD1 matches 7 bases. Germline CDR1 is SGHTA and CDR2 is FQGNSA. The J segment lost 7 bases and the V segment lost 5 bases, leaving 9 bases of the junction unmatched. This CDR3 has 14 amino acids. In nucleotides, the CDR3 is TGTGCCAGCAGCCAGGGGACAGCCCCATATACGCAGTATTTT. Translation: CASSQGTAPYTQYF.

This chain uses TRBV29-1 with TRBJ2-1; the match to TRBD2 covers 14 bases. Germline CDR1 reads SQVTM; CDR2 reads ANQGSEA. V trimming: 6 bases; J trimming: 14 bases; junction bases outside the gene matches: 6. The CDR3 spans 12 residues. CDR3 amino acids: CSVGLAGGREFF. The CDR3 region has the DNA TGCAGCGTCGGACTAGCGGGAGGTCGCGAGTTCTTC.

This chain joins TRBV19 and TRBJ1-4; D perhaps matches TRBD1 (5 bases). The CDR3 has 16 residues. Trimming took off 8 bases at V and 0 bases at J, with 16 bases between the two ends. Per the germline V gene, CDR1 is LNHDA and CDR2 is SQIVND (reference sequence). This CDR3 reads CASSEGWGATNEKLFF. Written as DNA, the CDR3 is TGTGCCAGTTCGGAGGGCTGGGGGGCAACTAATGAAAAACTGTTTTTT.

The rearrangement joins TRBV27 to TRBJ2-3, with D perhaps matching TRBD2 (6 bases). Between the trimmed V and J ends, which lost 2 bases and 0 bases, there was a span of 18 bases. Germline CDR1 reads MNHEY; CDR2 reads SMNVEV (reference sequence). The CDR3 covers 18 residues. The CDR3 DNA reads as TGTGCCAGCAGTTTACGGGGGTTCGTAGAAACTAGCACAGATACGCAGTATTTT. Translating gives CASSLRGFVETSTDTQYF.

The rearrangement links TRBV5-1 to TRBJ2-1; TRBD1 aligns across 9 bases. The CDR3 is 14 residues long. Losses at the gene ends were 4 bases for V and 10 bases for J; bases not matched to a gene: 9. In germline, CDR1 is SGHRS, CDR2 YFSETQ. The chain's CDR3 is CASSTRQDRGEQFF. As DNA, the CDR3 is TGCGCCAGCAGCACACGACAGGACAGGGGCGAGCAGTTCTTC.

V and J are TRBV7-2 and TRBJ2-5; the match to TRBD2 covers 7 bases. The J segment lost 2 bases and the V segment lost 2 bases, leaving 8 bases of the junction unmatched. CDR1 SGHTA and CDR2 FQGNSA come from the germline V gene. CDR3 length equals 16 residues. This CDR3 is CASSLRVLAGQETQYF. The CDR3 DNA reads TGTGCCAGCAGCTTACGGGTTTTAGCGGGTCAAGAGACCCAGTACTTC.

The gene calls are TRBV19 and TRBJ2-3, with 8 nucleotides matching TRBD2. CDR1 and CDR2 from the germline V gene are LNHDA and SQIVND (reference sequence). This CDR3 contains 14 residues. The V gene end was trimmed by 5 bases and the J gene end by 5 bases; junction bases not matched to a gene: 6. The CDR3 loop reads CASSSERERDTQYF. The CDR3, as DNA: TGTGCCAGTAGTTCCGAGCGGGAGCGAGATACGCAGTATTTT.

This chain links TRBV7-8 with TRBJ2-7, with 9 bases matching TRBD2. The V gene's germline CDR1 is SGHVS and CDR2 FQNEAQ. The CDR3 consists of 15 residues. The trim removed 1 base at V and 3 bases at J, leaving 4 bases unmatched. CDR3 bases: TGTGCCAGCAGCTTAGTATCTAGCGGGGACTACGAGCAGTACTTC. Protein sequence: CASSLVSSGDYEQYF.

This clone was counted between two and nine times. V gene TRBV30 combines with J gene TRBJ2-1; TRBD2 might be the D (6 bases). Trimming stripped 3 bases from V and 6 bases from J, with 18 bases between. The CDR3 is made up of 15 amino acids. The germline V gene encodes CDR1 GTSNPN and CDR2 SVGIG (reference sequence). CDR3 DNA: TGTGCCTGGAGCCGCCTACTATCAGCGGGCAATGAGCAGTTCTTC. Translated, it gives CAWSRLLSAGNEQFF.